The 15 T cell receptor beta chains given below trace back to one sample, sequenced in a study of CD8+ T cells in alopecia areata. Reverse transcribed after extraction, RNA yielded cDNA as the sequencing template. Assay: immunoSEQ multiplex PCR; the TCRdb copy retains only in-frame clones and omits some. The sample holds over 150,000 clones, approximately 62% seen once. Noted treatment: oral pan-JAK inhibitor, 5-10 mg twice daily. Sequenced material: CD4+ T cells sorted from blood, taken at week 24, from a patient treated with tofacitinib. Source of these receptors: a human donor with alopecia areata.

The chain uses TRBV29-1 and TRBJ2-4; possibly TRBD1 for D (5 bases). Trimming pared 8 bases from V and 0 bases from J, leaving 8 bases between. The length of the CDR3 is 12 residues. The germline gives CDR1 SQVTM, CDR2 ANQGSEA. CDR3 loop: CSFQGAKNIQYF. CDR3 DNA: TGCAGCTTCCAGGGAGCCAAAAACATTCAGTACTTC.

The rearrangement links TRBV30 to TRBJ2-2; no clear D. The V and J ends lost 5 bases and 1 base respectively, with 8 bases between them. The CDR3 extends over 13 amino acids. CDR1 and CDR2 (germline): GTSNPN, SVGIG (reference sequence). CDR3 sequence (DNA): TGTGCCTGGGTAGGGAAGAACACCGGGGAGCTGTTTTTT. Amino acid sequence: CAWVGKNTGELFF.

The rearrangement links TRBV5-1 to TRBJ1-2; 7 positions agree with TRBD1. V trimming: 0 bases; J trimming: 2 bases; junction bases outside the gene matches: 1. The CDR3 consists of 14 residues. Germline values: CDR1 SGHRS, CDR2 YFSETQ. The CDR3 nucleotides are TGCGCCAGCAGCTTGGGACAGGGAAACTATGGCTACACCTTC. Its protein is CASSLGQGNYGYTF.

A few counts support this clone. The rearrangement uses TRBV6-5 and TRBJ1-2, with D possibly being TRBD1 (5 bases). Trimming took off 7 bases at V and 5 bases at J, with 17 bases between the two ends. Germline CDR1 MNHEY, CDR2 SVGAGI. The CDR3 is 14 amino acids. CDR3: CASTEGTDPYGYTF. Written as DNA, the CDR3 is TGTGCCAGCACTGAGGGGACGGATCCTTATGGCTACACCTTC.

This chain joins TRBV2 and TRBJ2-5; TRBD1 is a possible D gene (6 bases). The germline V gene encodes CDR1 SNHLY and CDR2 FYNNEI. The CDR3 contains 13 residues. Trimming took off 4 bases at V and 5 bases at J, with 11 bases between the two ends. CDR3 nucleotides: TGTGCCAGCAGTGTGGGCAGGGGTGAGACCCAGTACTTC. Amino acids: CASSVGRGETQYF. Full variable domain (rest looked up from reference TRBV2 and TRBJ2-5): EPEVTQTPSHQVTQMGQEVILRCVPISNHLYFYWYRQILGQKVEFLVSFYNNEISEKSEIFDDQFSVERPDGSNFTLKIRSTKLEDSAMYFCASSVGRGETQYFGPGTRLLVL.

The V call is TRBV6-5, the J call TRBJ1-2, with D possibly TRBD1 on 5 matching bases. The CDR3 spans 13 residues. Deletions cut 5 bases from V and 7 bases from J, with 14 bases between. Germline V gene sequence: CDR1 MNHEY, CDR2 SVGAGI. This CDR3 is CASSERGPGGYTF. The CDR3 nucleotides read TGTGCCAGCAGTGAACGGGGCCCCGGTGGCTACACCTTC.

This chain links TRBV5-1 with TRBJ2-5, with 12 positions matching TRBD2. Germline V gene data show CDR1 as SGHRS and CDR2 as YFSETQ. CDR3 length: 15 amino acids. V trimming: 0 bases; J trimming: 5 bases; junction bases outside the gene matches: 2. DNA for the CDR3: TGCGCCAGCAGCTTGGGGACTAGCGGGGCTGAGACCCAGTACTTC. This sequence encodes CASSLGTSGAETQYF.

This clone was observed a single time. CDR3 nucleotides: TGTGCCAGCAGCTCCAGGGGTAATGAAAAACTGTTTTTT. As protein: CASSSRGNEKLFF. The rearrangement joins TRBV7-2 to TRBJ1-4, with D maybe TRBD1 (6 bases). The V and J ends lost 4 bases and 4 bases respectively, with 7 bases between them. This CDR3 comprises 13 residues. Per the germline V gene, CDR1 is SGHTA and CDR2 is FQGNSA. The full variable domain, completed using reference TRBV7-2 and TRBJ1-4, is GAGVSQSPSNKVTEKGKDVELRCDPISGHTALYWYRQSLGQGLEFLIYFQGNSAPDKSGLPSDRFSAERTGGSVSTLTIQRTQQEDSAVYLCASSSRGNEKLFFGSGTQLSVL.

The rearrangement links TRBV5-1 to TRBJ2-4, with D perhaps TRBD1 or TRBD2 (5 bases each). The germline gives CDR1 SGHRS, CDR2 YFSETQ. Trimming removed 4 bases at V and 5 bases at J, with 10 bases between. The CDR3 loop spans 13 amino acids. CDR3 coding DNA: TGCGCCAGCAGCCCCGGGGCCCAAAACATTCAGTACTTC. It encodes CASSPGAQNIQYF.

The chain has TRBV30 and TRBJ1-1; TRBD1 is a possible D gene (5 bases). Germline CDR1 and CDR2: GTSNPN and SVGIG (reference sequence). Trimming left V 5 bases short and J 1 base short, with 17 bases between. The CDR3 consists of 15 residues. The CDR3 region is CAWCRDYGSNTEAFF. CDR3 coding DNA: TGTGCCTGGTGCCGGGACTACGGGTCGAACACTGAAGCTTTCTTT.

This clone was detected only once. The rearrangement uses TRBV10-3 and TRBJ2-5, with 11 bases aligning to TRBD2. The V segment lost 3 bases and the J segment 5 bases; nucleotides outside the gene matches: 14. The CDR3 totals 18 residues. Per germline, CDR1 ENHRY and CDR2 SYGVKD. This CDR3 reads CAISDALASGGILETQYF. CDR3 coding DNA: TGTGCCATCAGTGATGCTCTCGCTAGCGGGGGGATTCTCGAGACCCAGTACTTC.

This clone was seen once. Written as DNA, the CDR3 is TGTGCCAGCAGCTTAGGGCCTGACAGGGCCAACACTGAAGCTTTCTTT. It encodes CASSLGPDRANTEAFF. V gene TRBV11-2 combines with J gene TRBJ1-1; 7 nucleotides match TRBD1. J was trimmed by 2 bases and V by 1 base; bases with no gene match: 7. The germline CDR1 and CDR2 sequences are SGHAT and FQNNGV. The length of the CDR3 is 16 residues.

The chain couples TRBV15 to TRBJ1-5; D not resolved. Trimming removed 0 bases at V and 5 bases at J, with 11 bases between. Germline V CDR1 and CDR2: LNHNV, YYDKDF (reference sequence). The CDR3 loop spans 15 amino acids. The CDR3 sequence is CATSRDLGRHQPQHF. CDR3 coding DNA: TGTGCCACCAGCAGAGATTTGGGGAGACATCAGCCCCAGCATTTT.

The CDR3 DNA reads as TGTGCCAGCAGTCCCGACAGGGCCGCAGATACGCAGTATTTT. It codes for CASSPDRAADTQYF. This chain connects TRBV2 to TRBJ2-3, with 7 bases that match TRBD1. V gave up 5 bases and J gave up 4 bases; unmatched junction bases: 6. The CDR3 totals 14 residues. Germline assignment: CDR1 SNHLY and CDR2 FYNNEI.

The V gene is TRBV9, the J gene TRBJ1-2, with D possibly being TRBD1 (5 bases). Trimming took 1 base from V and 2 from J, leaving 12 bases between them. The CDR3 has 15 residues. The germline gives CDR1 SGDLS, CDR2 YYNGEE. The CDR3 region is CASSVSPRGNYGYTF. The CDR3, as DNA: TGTGCCAGCAGCGTAAGCCCTCGGGGGAACTATGGCTACACCTTC.